This TCR beta chain was documented in a study of blood T cell repertoires in COVID-19. In the study overall: Whether acute or convalescent, the COVID-19 samples came from the United States, Italy and Spain. In each case, the material was cDNA or gDNA derived from T cells, B-cell-depleted T cells, or PBMCs.

Clones were sequenced by immunoSEQ multiplex PCR, and TCRdb holds only the in-frame ones, with some missing. Found here are about 240,000 clones, around 83% of them singletons; the top ten hold 8% to 9%. The CDR3 runs 16 residues. Trimming at V came to 6 bases and at J to 3 bases, leaving 5 bases not matched to a gene. The germline V gene encodes CDR1 LGHDT and CDR2 YNNKEL (reference sequence). What was sequenced was peripheral blood. This receptor was identified in a woman aged 80 or older with COVID-19, enrolled during active disease. The chain employs TRBV3-1 (or the pseudogene TRBV3-2) and TRBJ2-3; 14 positions match TRBD2. CDR3 in amino acids: CASRGLAGGRTDTQYF. In nucleotides, the CDR3 is TGTGCCAGCAGAGGACTAGCGGGAGGCCGGACAGATACGCAGTATTTT.